This T cell receptor (beta chain) emerged from a study of T cell responses to AZD1222 COVID-19 vaccine. Method: immunoSEQ multiplex PCR; TCRdb's copy keeps in-frame clones and lacks some. The sample has around 140,000 clones; 90% to 95% are singletons. The germline CDR1 and CDR2 sequences are SGDLS and YYNGEE. The CDR3 is 15 residues long. V shed 3 bases, J shed 5 bases, and the junction held 4 bases outside the gene matches. The material was peripheral blood, obtained on day 0 of AZD1222 vaccination. The chain carries TRBV9 and TRBJ2-7; TRBD2 matches at 14 bases. This TCR derives from an adult in good health. Here the CDR3 DNA reads TGTGCCAGCAGCGCCGGGACTAGCGGGGGTAACGAGCAGTACTTC. Its translation is CASSAGTSGGNEQYF. Full variable domain (missing parts from reference TRBV9 and TRBJ2-7): DSGVTQTPKHLITATGQRVTLRCSPRSGDLSVYWYQQSLDQGLQFLIQYYNGEERAKGNILERFSAQQFPDLHSELNLSSLELGDSALYFCASSAGTSGGNEQYFGPGTRLTVT.